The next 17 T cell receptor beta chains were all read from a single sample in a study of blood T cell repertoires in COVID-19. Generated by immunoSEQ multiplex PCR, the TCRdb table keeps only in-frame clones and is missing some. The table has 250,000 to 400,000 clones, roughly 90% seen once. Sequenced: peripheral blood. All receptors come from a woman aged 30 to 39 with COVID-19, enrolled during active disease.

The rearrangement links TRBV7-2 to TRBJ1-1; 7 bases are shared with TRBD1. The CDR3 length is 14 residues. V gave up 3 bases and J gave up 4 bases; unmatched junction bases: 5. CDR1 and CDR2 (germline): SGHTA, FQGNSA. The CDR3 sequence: CASSFDRATTEAFF. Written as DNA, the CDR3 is TGTGCCAGCAGCTTTGACAGGGCGACCACTGAAGCTTTCTTT.

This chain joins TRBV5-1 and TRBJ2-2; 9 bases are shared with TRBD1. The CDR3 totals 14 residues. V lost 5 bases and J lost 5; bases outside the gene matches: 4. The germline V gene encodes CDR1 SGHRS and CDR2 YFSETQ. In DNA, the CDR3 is TGCGCCAGCAGACCCGGGACAGGGACCGGGGAGCTGTTTTTT. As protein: CASRPGTGTGELFF.

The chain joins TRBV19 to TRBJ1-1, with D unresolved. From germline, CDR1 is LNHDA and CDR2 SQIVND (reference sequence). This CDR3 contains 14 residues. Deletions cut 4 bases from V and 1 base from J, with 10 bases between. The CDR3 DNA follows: TGTGCCAGTAGTACTCCAGGTGGGAACACTGAAGCTTTCTTT. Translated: CASSTPGGNTEAFF.

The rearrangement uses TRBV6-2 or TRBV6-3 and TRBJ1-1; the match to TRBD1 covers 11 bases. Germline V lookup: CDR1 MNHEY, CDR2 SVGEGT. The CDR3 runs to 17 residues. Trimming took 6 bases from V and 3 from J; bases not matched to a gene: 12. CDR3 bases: TGTGCCAGCAGCCCTAGGACAGGGGGCGCATCAGACACTGAAGCTTTCTTT. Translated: CASSPRTGGASDTEAFF.

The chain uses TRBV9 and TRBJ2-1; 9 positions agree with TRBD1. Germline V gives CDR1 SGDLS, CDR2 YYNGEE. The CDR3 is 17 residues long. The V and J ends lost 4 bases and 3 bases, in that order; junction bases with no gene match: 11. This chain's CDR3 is CASSMNRDRVNYNEQFF. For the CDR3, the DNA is TGTGCCAGCAGCATGAACCGGGACAGGGTTAACTACAATGAGCAGTTCTTC.

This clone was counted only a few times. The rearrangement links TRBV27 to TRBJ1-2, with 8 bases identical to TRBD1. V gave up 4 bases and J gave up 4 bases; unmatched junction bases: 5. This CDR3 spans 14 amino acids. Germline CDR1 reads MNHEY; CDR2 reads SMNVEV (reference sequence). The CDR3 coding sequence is TGTGCCAGCAGTTCTCACGGGACAGGCTATGGCTACACCTTC. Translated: CASSSHGTGYGYTF.

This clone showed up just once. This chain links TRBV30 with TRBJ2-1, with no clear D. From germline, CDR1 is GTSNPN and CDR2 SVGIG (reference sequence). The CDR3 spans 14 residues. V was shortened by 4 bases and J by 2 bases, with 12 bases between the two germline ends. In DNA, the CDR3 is TGTGCCTGGAAAAGGAGCGAGACCTACAATGAGCAGTTCTTC. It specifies CAWKRSETYNEQFF.

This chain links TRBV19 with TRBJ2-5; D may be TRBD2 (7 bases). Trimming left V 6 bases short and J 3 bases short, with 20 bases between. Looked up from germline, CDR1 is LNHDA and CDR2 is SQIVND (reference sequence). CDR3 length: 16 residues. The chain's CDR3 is CASSPWGGVMEETQYF. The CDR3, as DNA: TGTGCCAGTAGCCCGTGGGGGGGCGTGATGGAAGAGACCCAGTACTTC.

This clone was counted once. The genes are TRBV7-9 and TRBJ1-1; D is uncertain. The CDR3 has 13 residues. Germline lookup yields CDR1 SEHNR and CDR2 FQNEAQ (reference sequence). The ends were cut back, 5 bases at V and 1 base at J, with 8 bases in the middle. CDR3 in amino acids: CASSLTENTEAFF. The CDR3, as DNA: TGTGCCAGCAGCCTCACTGAGAACACTGAAGCTTTCTTT.

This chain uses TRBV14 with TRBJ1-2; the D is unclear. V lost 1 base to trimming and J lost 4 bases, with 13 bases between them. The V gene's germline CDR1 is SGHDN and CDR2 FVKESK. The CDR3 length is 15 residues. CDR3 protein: CASSQVSGGSYGYTF. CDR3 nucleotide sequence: TGTGCCAGCAGCCAAGTTTCGGGAGGGTCCTATGGCTACACCTTC.

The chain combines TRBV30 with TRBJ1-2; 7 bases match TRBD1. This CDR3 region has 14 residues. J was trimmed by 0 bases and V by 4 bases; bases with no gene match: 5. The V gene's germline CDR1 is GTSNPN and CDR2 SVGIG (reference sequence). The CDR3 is CAWMGQTTNYGYTF. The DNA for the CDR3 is TGTGCCTGGATGGGACAGACCACTAACTATGGCTACACCTTC.

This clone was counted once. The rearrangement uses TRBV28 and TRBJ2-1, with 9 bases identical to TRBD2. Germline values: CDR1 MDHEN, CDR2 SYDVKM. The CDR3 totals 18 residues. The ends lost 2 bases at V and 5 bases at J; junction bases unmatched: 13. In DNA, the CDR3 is TGTGCCAGCAGTTTAGTTGCCCCGGGACTAGCAGGGAACAATGAGCAGTTCTTC. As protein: CASSLVAPGLAGNNEQFF. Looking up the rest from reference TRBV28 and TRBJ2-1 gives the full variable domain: DVKVTQSSRYLVKRTGEKVFLECVQDMDHENMFWYRQDPGLGLRLIYFSYDVKMKEKGDIPEGYSVSREKKERFSLILESASTNQTSMYLCASSLVAPGLAGNNEQFFGPGTRLTVL.

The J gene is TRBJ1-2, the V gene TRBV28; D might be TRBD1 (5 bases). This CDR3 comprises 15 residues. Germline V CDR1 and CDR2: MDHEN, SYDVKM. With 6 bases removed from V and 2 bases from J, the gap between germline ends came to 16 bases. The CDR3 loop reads CASRSPGGGNYGYTF. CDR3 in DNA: TGTGCCAGCAGATCCCCTGGGGGAGGAAACTATGGCTACACCTTC.

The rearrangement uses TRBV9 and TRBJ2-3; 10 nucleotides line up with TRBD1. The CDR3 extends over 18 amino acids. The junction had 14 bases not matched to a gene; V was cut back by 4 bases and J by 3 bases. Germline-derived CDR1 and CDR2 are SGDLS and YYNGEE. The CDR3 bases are TGTGCCAGCAGCCACGAGGACAGGGGGTTAGTCGGTACAGATACGCAGTATTTT. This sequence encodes CASSHEDRGLVGTDTQYF.

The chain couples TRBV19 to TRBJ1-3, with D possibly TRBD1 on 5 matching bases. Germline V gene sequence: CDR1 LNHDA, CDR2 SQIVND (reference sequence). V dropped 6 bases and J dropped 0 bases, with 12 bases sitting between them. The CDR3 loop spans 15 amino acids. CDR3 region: CASRRQFFSGNTIYF. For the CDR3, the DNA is TGTGCCAGTAGAAGACAGTTCTTCTCTGGAAACACCATATATTTT.

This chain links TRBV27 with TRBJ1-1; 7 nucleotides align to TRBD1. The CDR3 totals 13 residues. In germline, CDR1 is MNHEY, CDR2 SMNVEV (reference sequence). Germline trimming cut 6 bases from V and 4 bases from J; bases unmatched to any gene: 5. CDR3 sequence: CASSDRVRTEAFF. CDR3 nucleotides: TGTGCCAGCAGCGACAGGGTTCGCACTGAAGCTTTCTTT.

The CDR3 region has the DNA TGTGCCAGCAGCTCGGCCCTTGGAGGGCAGAACACTGAAGCTTTCTTT. It codes for CASSSALGGQNTEAFF. The V gene is TRBV5-4, the J gene TRBJ1-1, with unresolved D. The V end lost 3 bases, the J end lost 1 base, and 16 bases lay between the germline ends. From germline, CDR1 is SGHNT and CDR2 YYREEE (reference sequence). This CDR3 is built from 16 residues.